A selection of T cell receptor beta chains follows, all from one sample in a study of T cells in Graves' hyperthyroidism and ophthalmopathy. TCRdb recomputed calls from the multiplex PCR reads with MiXCR, one row per CDR3 protein. The top ten hold roughly 7.9% of the sample, which has around 300,000 distinct CDR3 sequences, 12% to 15% seen once. Source material: blood. These receptors came from a woman aged 35 to 49 with Graves' hyperthyroidism. Each CDR3 is given with its conserved first and last residue. A D gene is named only where the DNA matches it firmly. The size entry is marked missing in some rows and otherwise reads once, few, many or a size class.

size	D	V	J	DNA	CDR3
many	-	TRBV20-1	TRBJ2-4	TGCAGTGCTAGAGATTTTGGACTTAACATTCAGTACTTC	CSARDFGLNIQYF
many	-	TRBV5-8	TRBJ2-7	TGTGCCAGCAGCCTAGCGGGACAGGGGACCTACGAGCAGTACTTC	CASSLAGQGTYEQYF
-	TRBD2	TRBV2	TRBJ2-7	TGTGCCAGCAGGTCAGCGGGAGTTTCAACGCACTACGAGCAGTACTTC	CASRSAGVSTHYEQYF
many	-	TRBV2	TRBJ1-2	TGTGCCAGCAGTGCAGGATCTAGGTATGGCTACACCTTC	CASSAGSRYGYTF
many	-	TRBV7-9	TRBJ1-1	TGTGCCAGCAGCTTACTGGGGCGGGTCGGCTTGAACACTGAAGCTTTCTTT	CASSLLGRVGLNTEAFF
many	-	TRBV7-8	TRBJ2-7	TGTGCCAGCAGCTTAGCGCGGCTCACCTACGAGCAGTACTTC	CASSLARLTYEQYF
-	-	TRBV7-9	TRBJ1-6	TGTGCCAGCAGCTCTGATGGTCAACCCCTCCACTTT	CASSSDGQPLHF
many	-	TRBV12-3/TRBV12-4	TRBJ1-4	TGTGCCAGCAGTTCACGAATCCTGGGGACAACTAATGAAAAACTGTTTTTT	CASSSRILGTTNEKLFF
few	-	TRBV3-1	TRBJ2-2	TGTGCCAGCAGCCAAATGACTAGAATCAACACCGGGGAGCTGTTTTTT	CASSQMTRINTGELFF
many	-	TRBV4-1	TRBJ1-2	TGCGCCAGCAGCCAGACCGCCCTCAACTATGGCTACACCTTC	CASSQTALNYGYTF
many	TRBD2	TRBV20-1	TRBJ2-1	TGCAGTGCTAGGGACCAACTAGCGGGAGGGAACAATGAGCAGTTCTTC	CSARDQLAGGNNEQFF
many	-	TRBV28	TRBJ1-6	TGTGCCAGCAGTCTATTCAATTCACCCCTCCACTTT	CASSLFNSPLHF
many	TRBD1	TRBV5-1	TRBJ1-2	TGCGCCAGCAGCTTAGAGGGGGCAAGGGATGGCTACACCTTC	CASSLEGARDGYTF
-	-	TRBV28	TRBJ1-5	TGTGCCAGCACCCGGGACAGCAATCAGCCCCAGCATTTT	CASTRDSNQPQHF
many	-	TRBV5-1	TRBJ2-7	TGCGCCAGCAGTTCCAGGGTTTCCTACGAGCAGTACTTC	CASSSRVSYEQYF
many	-	TRBV7-9	TRBJ1-5	TGTGCCAGCAGCGATGGGACGATTCAGCCCCAGCATTTT	CASSDGTIQPQHF
many	TRBD1	TRBV7-6	TRBJ2-7	TGTGCCAGCGGGCGGCGACAGGGATGGGGCGAGCAGTACTTC	CASGRRQGWGEQYF
-	TRBD2	TRBV20-1	TRBJ2-7	TGCAGTGCTAGACCTGGACTAGGGGCCTACAATGAGCAGTACTTC	CSARPGLGAYNEQYF
many	TRBD1	TRBV28	TRBJ2-1	TGTGCCAGCAGCCCAAGACAGGGAAAGTACTCCTACAATGAGCAGTTCTTC	CASSPRQGKYSYNEQFF
many	-	TRBV12-3/TRBV12-4	TRBJ2-2	TGTGCCAGCAGTTTAAGTAACGGGGAGCTGTTTTTT	CASSLSNGELFF
many	-	TRBV6-2/TRBV6-3	TRBJ2-5	TGTGCCAGCAGCTTAGCCGTATTCCAAGAGACCCAGTACTTC	CASSLAVFQETQYF
many	TRBD2	TRBV6-1	TRBJ2-2	TGTGCCAGCAGTCGCCTAGCGGGAGGACGGAACACCGGGGAGCTGTTTTTT	CASSRLAGGRNTGELFF
many	-	TRBV6-5	TRBJ2-7	TGTGCCAGCAGTTATGGGACAAGCGGCTACGAGCAGTACTTC	CASSYGTSGYEQYF
few	TRBD1	TRBV7-8	TRBJ2-2	TGTGCCAGCAGCCCCCCAGGGGGAGAGGTCACCGGGGAGCTGTTTTTT	CASSPPGGEVTGELFF
few	-	TRBV6-4	TRBJ2-3	TGTGCCAGCAGTGACCCGCCCTTTGATACGCAGTATTTT	CASSDPPFDTQYF
many	-	TRBV6-6	TRBJ1-1	TGTGCCAGCAGTTACGGGCTGCCCATGAACACTGAAGCTTTCTTT	CASSYGLPMNTEAFF
many	TRBD2	TRBV6-5	TRBJ2-7	TGTGCCAGCAGTTACGGGCTAGCGGACTACGAGCAGTACTTC	CASSYGLADYEQYF
once	-	TRBV18	TRBJ1-5	TGTGCCAGCTCACCGGGGGTCCAGAGCAATCAGCCCCAGCATTTT	CASSPGVQSNQPQHF
many	-	TRBV27	TRBJ2-7	TGTGCCAGCAGTTTATTGGACCCTTACGAGCAGTACTTC	CASSLLDPYEQYF
many	-	TRBV3-1	TRBJ2-1	TGTGCCAGCAGCCAAGGGGGAGATGAGCAGTTCTTC	CASSQGGDEQFF
many	-	TRBV2	TRBJ1-4	TGTGCCAGCAGTGATCAAGGTCCGTTTACCGGTGAAAAACTGTTTTTT	CASSDQGPFTGEKLFF
few	-	TRBV5-1	TRBJ2-5	TGCGCCAGCAGCTTGGAACAACCGTTACAAGAGACCCAGTACTTC	CASSLEQPLQETQYF
few	-	TRBV19	TRBJ2-1	TGTGCCAGTAGTCCGCGGGGACAATTTCCCTACAATGAGCAGTTCTTC	CASSPRGQFPYNEQFF
many	-	TRBV2	TRBJ1-1	TGTGCCAGCAAGGTTATGGCTGAAGCTTTCTTT	CASKVMAEAFF
few	TRBD2	TRBV24-1	TRBJ2-7	TGTGCCACCAGTGAATCCGGGACTAGCTTATACGAGCAGTACTTC	CATSESGTSLYEQYF
-	-	TRBV10-3	TRBJ2-1	TGTGCCGCCTCTCGGGGCCGTACGGACAATGAGCAGTTCTTC	CAASRGRTDNEQFF
-	-	TRBV28	TRBJ2-1	TGTGCCAGCAGTGGGATCACTAATGTCAATGAGCAGTTCTTC	CASSGITNVNEQFF
many	-	TRBV20-1	TRBJ1-4	TGCAGTGCCAGCCCGACAGCAACTAATGAAAAACTGTTTTTT	CSASPTATNEKLFF
many	-	TRBV24-1	TRBJ2-5	TGTGCCACCAGTTGGGGTTTCGGCCAAGAGACCCAGTACTTC	CATSWGFGQETQYF
-	-	TRBV5-1	TRBJ2-3	TGCGCCAGCAGCTTGGTTGCCAGGAGCACAGATACGCAGTATTTT	CASSLVARSTDTQYF
many	-	TRBV7-9	TRBJ2-5	TGTGCCAGCAGCCCCCATCAGGGGGGCTGGGAGACCCAGTACTTC	CASSPHQGGWETQYF
many	-	TRBV27	TRBJ2-1	TGTGCCAGCCGGGCCATTGGGGGAGTCTACGAGCAGTTCTTC	CASRAIGGVYEQFF
many	-	TRBV5-5	TRBJ1-2	TGTGCCAGCAGCTTCGATTCGGGAGGCTACACCTTC	CASSFDSGGYTF
-	TRBD1	TRBV3-1	TRBJ1-2	TGTGCCAGCAGGTGGGCGGGACAGGGGCACGGCTACACCTTC	CASRWAGQGHGYTF
many	TRBD1	TRBV15	TRBJ2-5	TGTGCCACCAGCGGGGACAGGCTTAGAGAGACCCAGTACTTC	CATSGDRLRETQYF